The 6 T cell receptor beta chains listed next were all sequenced from one sample in a study of T-cell memory formation after mild COVID-19. A single record per CDR3 protein comes from TCRdb applying MiXCR to the 5' RACE reads. The repertoire holds 140,000 or so distinct CDR3 sequences, 15% to 20% seen once, with around 2.4% in the top ten. The material sequenced was PBMCs or a T cell subset sorted from them (not recorded which). These receptors were obtained from an adult woman who had mild COVID-19 (a few samples of this study predate the infection). Cell type and time point are not known.

In nucleotides, the CDR3 is TGTGCCAGCAGCCTGGGACAGGGCAAGAGACAACAAGAGACCCAGTACTTC. This gives the protein CASSLGQGKRQQETQYF. The chain combines TRBV7-9 with TRBJ2-5; TRBD1 aligns across 9 bases. This CDR3 spans 17 amino acids. Losses at the gene ends were 5 bases for V and 2 bases for J; bases not matched to a gene: 12. The germline CDR1 and CDR2 sequences are SEHNR and FQNEAQ (reference sequence).

The table lists this clonotype with many counts. The chain combines TRBV2 with TRBJ2-7; the D is unclear. Trimming pared 2 bases from V and 3 bases from J, leaving 5 bases between. The CDR3 is 12 residues long. The germline gives CDR1 SNHLY, CDR2 FYNNEI. The CDR3 here is CASSERDYEQYF. CDR3 DNA: TGTGCCAGCAGTGAAAGGGACTACGAGCAGTACTTC.

V gene TRBV7-9 combines with J gene TRBJ1-1; TRBD1 is a possible D gene (5 bases). Trimming left V 8 bases short and J 8 bases short, with 12 bases between. CDR1 and CDR2 (germline): SEHNR, FQNEAQ (reference sequence). The CDR3 runs to 11 residues. The CDR3 reads CASGGTVEAFF. The CDR3 DNA is TGTGCCAGCGGGGGGACGGTGGAAGCTTTCTTT.

This clonotype was seen more than once but under ten times. The chain links TRBV9 to TRBJ2-1; 11 bases line up with TRBD2. CDR1 SGDLS and CDR2 YYNGEE come from the germline V gene. V lost 0 bases and J lost 10; bases outside the gene matches: 6. This CDR3 comprises 15 residues. The CDR3 DNA reads as TGTGCCAGCAGCGTAGGGGCTAGCGGGAGGATCGAGCAGTTCTTC. This encodes CASSVGASGRIEQFF.

The table lists this clonotype with a few counts. This chain uses TRBV4-2 with TRBJ2-7, with TRBD2 identical over 10 bases. The CDR3 length is 15 residues. Germline V lookup: CDR1 LGHNA, CDR2 YNFKEQ. With 1 base clipped from V and 3 bases from J, the junction kept 3 bases outside the gene matches. CDR3 DNA: TGTGCCAGCAGCCAAGGACTAGCGGGTGGCTACGAGCAGTACTTC. Translating gives CASSQGLAGGYEQYF.

The chain combines TRBV7-9 with TRBJ2-3, with a possible D match to TRBD1 (6 bases). The CDR3 extends over 15 amino acids. V lost 3 bases, J lost 8 bases, and 18 bases lay in between. Germline V gene lookup returns CDR1 SEHNR and CDR2 FQNEAQ (reference sequence). The CDR3 DNA reads TGTGCCAGCAGCTTCAGGGGACACCATTCGGGTACGCAGTATTTT. Residues: CASSFRGHHSGTQYF.